What follows are 16 T cell receptor beta chains derived from one specimen sequenced in a study of shared clonotypes between healthy human individuals. Terminally differentiated effector memory CD45RA+ cells were left out of the naive CD8 fraction, which was CD45RO-negative and positively selected for CCR7. Repertoires were generated with immunoSEQ multiplex PCR, while TCRdb's copy carries only in-frame clones and drops some. The sample lists roughly 850,000 clones; 96% were seen once. Specimen: naive CD8+ T cells sorted from blood. All receptors derive from a man aged 25-40 years in good health.

The V gene is TRBV14, the J gene TRBJ2-1; 7 bases match TRBD1. The CDR3 is 19 residues long. V lost 1 base, J lost 4 bases, and 16 bases stayed unmatched. Germline CDR1 and CDR2: SGHDN and FVKESK. The CDR3 DNA sequence: TGTGCCAGCAGCCAAGTCGGGACAGCCTTTGTCGCTCCTTACAATGAGCAGTTCTTC. Protein product: CASSQVGTAFVAPYNEQFF.

The CDR3 region has the DNA TGTGCCAGCAGCTCCCCTACGGGTCCCGGGGAGCTGTTTTTT. Its protein is CASSSPTGPGELFF. The V call is TRBV7-3, the J call TRBJ2-2, with D hard to call. The CDR3 is 14 residues long. Germline V CDR1 and CDR2: SGHTA, FQGTGA. Between the trimmed V and J ends, which lost 4 bases and 6 bases, there was a span of 12 bases.

The rearrangement joins TRBV27 to TRBJ2-3; D is uncertain. Germline lookup yields CDR1 MNHEY and CDR2 SMNVEV (reference sequence). CDR3 length: 12 residues. Trimming took 6 bases from V and 4 from J, leaving 8 bases between them. The CDR3 sequence is CASSPAPDTQYF. The CDR3 DNA is TGTGCCAGCAGCCCTGCTCCAGATACGCAGTATTTT.

CDR3 nucleotide sequence: TGTGCCAGCAGTCTTTCCCACGGGGGGTACGAGCAGTACTTC. This codes for CASSLSHGGYEQYF. This sequence joins TRBV27 and TRBJ2-7; 7 nucleotides align to TRBD2. J was trimmed by 4 bases and V by 5 bases; bases with no gene match: 8. Germline V gene sequence: CDR1 MNHEY, CDR2 SMNVEV (reference sequence). The CDR3 consists of 14 residues.

The chain has TRBV30 and TRBJ1-2, with 7 bases identical to TRBD1. The CDR3 runs 13 residues. CDR1 is GTSNPN and CDR2 is SVGIG in the germline V gene (reference sequence). The ends lost 5 bases at V and 4 bases at J; junction bases unmatched: 7. CDR3 in amino acids: CAWETGASYGYTF. DNA for the CDR3: TGTGCCTGGGAAACAGGGGCAAGCTATGGCTACACCTTC.

The gene calls are TRBV27 and TRBJ1-5; tentatively, D is TRBD1 (5 bases). This CDR3 region has 14 residues. Germline values: CDR1 MNHEY, CDR2 SMNVEV (reference sequence). V dropped 5 bases and J dropped 7 bases, with 15 bases sitting between them. CDR3 sequence reads: CASSGTAWGQPQHF. The DNA of the CDR3 is TGTGCCAGCAGTGGGACGGCGTGGGGACAGCCCCAGCATTTT.

This rearrangement joins TRBV11-2 to TRBJ1-2, with 9 nucleotides matching TRBD1. This CDR3 is built from 16 residues. V was pared by 4 bases and J by 3 bases, with 9 bases of the junction left unmatched. CDR1 and CDR2 from the germline V gene are SGHAT and FQNNGV. CDR3 region: CASSSLDRGSHYGYTF. CDR3 DNA: TGTGCCAGCAGCTCTCTGGACAGGGGATCACACTATGGCTACACCTTC. Complete variable domain (other parts from reference TRBV11-2 and TRBJ1-2): EAGVAQSPRYKIIEKRQSVAFWCNPISGHATLYWYQQILGQGPKLLIQFQNNGVVDDSQLPKDRFSAERLKGVDSTLKIQPAKLEDSAVYLCASSSLDRGSHYGYTFGSGTRLTVV.

The chain recombines TRBV10-3 with TRBJ2-7; 7 bases match TRBD1. The trim removed 4 bases at V and 2 bases at J, leaving 14 bases unmatched. Germline CDR1 is ENHRY and CDR2 is SYGVKD. The CDR3 contains 17 residues. CDR3 amino acids: CAISVAGGRTGPYEQYF. Written as DNA, the CDR3 is TGTGCCATCAGTGTGGCAGGGGGACGGACAGGCCCCTACGAGCAGTACTTC.

The chain uses TRBV28 and TRBJ2-1; D gene ambiguous. This CDR3 comprises 13 residues. V lost 6 bases and J 7 bases, leaving 13 bases between the germline ends. The germline CDR1 and CDR2 sequences are MDHEN and SYDVKM. The CDR3 DNA follows: TGTGCCAGCAGATTAATCGGAGAAAATGAGCAGTTCTTC. It yields the protein CASRLIGENEQFF.

The chain links TRBV30 to TRBJ2-6; D is undetermined. Germline CDR1 reads GTSNPN; CDR2 reads SVGIG (reference sequence). Trimming removed 2 bases from V and 2 bases from J, with 7 bases in between. The CDR3 is made up of 14 amino acids. DNA for the CDR3: TGTGCCTGGAGTATTGGCGCTGGGGCCAACGTCCTGACTTTC. Amino acid sequence: CAWSIGAGANVLTF.

This chain joins TRBV14 and TRBJ1-3, with 7 bases identical to TRBD1. The CDR3 sequence is 14 residues long. Trimming at V came to 4 bases and at J to 2 bases, leaving 2 bases not matched to a gene. The germline gives CDR1 SGHDN, CDR2 FVKESK. The CDR3 loop reads CASSPDRAGNTIYF. The CDR3 DNA sequence: TGTGCCAGCAGCCCAGACAGGGCTGGAAACACCATATATTTT.

This chain links TRBV7-2 with TRBJ2-1; the D call may be TRBD1 or TRBD2 (6 bases each). The V end was cut by 2 bases, the J end by 0 bases, with 14 bases between. Per the germline V gene, CDR1 is SGHTA and CDR2 is FQGNSA. CDR3 length: 17 residues. The CDR3 spells CASSLIGGLSSYNEQFF. Written as DNA, the CDR3 is TGTGCCAGCAGCTTAATAGGGGGGCTGAGCTCCTACAATGAGCAGTTCTTC.

The CDR3 DNA reads as TGTGCCAGCAGCCCAATCGGGGGAGCAAACAATCAGCCCCAGCATTTT. Amino acids: CASSPIGGANNQPQHF. The chain combines TRBV7-9 with TRBJ1-5; D perhaps matches TRBD1 (5 bases). The CDR3 contains 16 residues. Germline values: CDR1 SEHNR, CDR2 FQNEAQ (reference sequence). V was trimmed by 5 bases and J by 3 bases, leaving 17 bases between them.

In this sample, this clone turned up a few times. Here the CDR3 DNA reads TGCAGCGTTCAGGGAGGGGGGACTATTAATGAGCAGTTCTTC. It translates to CSVQGGGTINEQFF. The chain recombines TRBV29-1 with TRBJ2-1, with a tentative D call TRBD2 (7 bases). The CDR3 spans 14 residues. Trimming removed 5 bases from V and 7 bases from J, with 18 bases in between. Germline V lookup: CDR1 SQVTM, CDR2 ANQGSEA.

The chain has TRBV7-9 and TRBJ2-1, with 10 bases aligning to TRBD1. Losses at the gene ends were 1 base for V and 0 bases for J; bases not matched to a gene: 0. The CDR3 has 16 amino acids. The germline V gene encodes CDR1 SEHNR and CDR2 FQNEAQ (reference sequence). CDR3 nucleotides: TGTGCCAGCAGCTTAGGACAGGGGGCCTCCTACAATGAGCAGTTCTTC. Translating it yields CASSLGQGASYNEQFF.

V and J are TRBV7-9 and TRBJ2-5; D possibly corresponds to TRBD2 (5 bases). This CDR3 is 14 amino acids long. Trimming took 3 bases from V and 1 from J, leaving 9 bases between them. CDR1 and CDR2 (germline): SEHNR, FQNEAQ (reference sequence). The CDR3 reads CASSFLAVQETQYF. CDR3 DNA sequence: TGTGCCAGCAGCTTTCTAGCAGTCCAAGAGACCCAGTACTTC.